The next 21 T cell receptor beta chains were all read from a single sample in a study of blood T cell repertoires in COVID-19. Measured with immunoSEQ multiplex PCR; TCRdb has only the in-frame clones, and not every one. This repertoire shows around 370,000 clones, 85% to 90% found once; its top ten account for 1.2%. The sample taken for sequencing was PBMCs or T cells enriched from blood (not recorded which). Receptors were obtained from a woman under 30 who had recovered from COVID-19.

The rearrangement links TRBV4-1 to TRBJ1-5; D not certain. With 1 base removed from V and 5 bases from J, the gap between germline ends came to 9 bases. The CDR3 extends over 14 amino acids. CDR1 is MGHRA and CDR2 is YSYEKL in the germline V gene. This chain's CDR3 is CASSQVPEDQPQHF. The CDR3 DNA reads as TGCGCCAGCAGCCAAGTGCCAGAAGATCAGCCCCAGCATTTT.

The gene calls are TRBV7-8 and TRBJ1-1; D might be TRBD1 (6 bases). Germline CDR1 and CDR2: SGHVS and FQNEAQ. CDR3 length equals 15 residues. V dropped 5 bases and J dropped 1 base, with 14 bases sitting between them. The CDR3 loop is CASSPRQAENTEAFF. For the CDR3, the DNA is TGTGCCAGCAGCCCGCGACAGGCTGAGAACACTGAAGCTTTCTTT.

The genes are TRBV6-5 and TRBJ2-5, with a possible D match to TRBD1 (5 bases). CDR3 length: 14 residues. Between the trimmed V and J ends, which lost 6 bases and 9 bases, there was a span of 20 bases. CDR1 MNHEY and CDR2 SVGAGI come from the germline V gene. The CDR3 DNA reads as TGTGCCAGCAGACCCGGACCAGCAGAAGGGGCCCAGTACTTC. The encoded protein is CASRPGPAEGAQYF.

The chain joins TRBV18 to TRBJ2-7; TRBD1 aligns across 9 bases. The CDR3 has 15 amino acids. Germline V gene data show CDR1 as KGHSH and CDR2 as LQKENI. Trimming cost V 4 bases and J 3 bases; bases outside gene matches: 7. The CDR3 region is CASSLDRDRVYEQYF. For the CDR3, the DNA is TGTGCCAGCTCACTCGACCGGGACAGGGTCTACGAGCAGTACTTC.

The chain is built from TRBV5-4 and TRBJ2-7; 7 nucleotides match TRBD1. The CDR3 has 15 amino acids. Germline lookup yields CDR1 SGHNT and CDR2 YYREEE (reference sequence). J lost 2 bases, V lost 5 bases, and 10 bases had no gene match. Here the CDR3 DNA reads TGTGCCAGCAGAATCAAACCGGGACAGACCTACGAGCAGTACTTC. It is translated as CASRIKPGQTYEQYF. Variable domain in full (rest from reference TRBV5-4 and TRBJ2-7): ETGVTQSPTHLIKTRGQQVTLRCSSQSGHNTVSWYQQALGQGPQFIFQYYREEENGRGNFPPRFSGLQFPNYSSELNVNALELDDSALYLCASRIKPGQTYEQYFGPGTRLTVT.

V gene TRBV19 combines with J gene TRBJ1-2, with a possible D match to TRBD1 (6 bases). Germline loops: CDR1 LNHDA, CDR2 SQIVND (reference sequence). V was cut by 9 bases and J by 0 bases, with 20 bases left in between. The CDR3 loop spans 16 amino acids. This chain's CDR3 is CASVRPGHLANYGYTF. For the CDR3, the DNA is TGTGCCAGCGTTAGACCGGGACACCTCGCTAACTATGGCTACACCTTC.

The chain links TRBV11-2 to TRBJ2-2, with TRBD2 matching 9 bases. Per the germline V gene, CDR1 is SGHAT and CDR2 is FQNNGV. V dropped 1 base and J dropped 5; count of bases not matched to a gene: 5. The CDR3 loop spans 16 amino acids. For the CDR3, the DNA is TGTGCCAGCAGCTTAGGCGGGGGGGCCGGAACCGGGGAGCTGTTTTTT. Encoded protein: CASSLGGGAGTGELFF. The whole variable domain, remainder taken from reference TRBV11-2 and TRBJ2-2, is EAGVAQSPRYKIIEKRQSVAFWCNPISGHATLYWYQQILGQGPKLLIQFQNNGVVDDSQLPKDRFSAERLKGVDSTLKIQPAKLEDSAVYLCASSLGGGAGTGELFFGEGSRLTVL.

For the CDR3, the DNA is TGCGCCAGCAGCTTGGGGCAGGGTAATACCTACGAGCAGTACTTC. As protein: CASSLGQGNTYEQYF. The chain links TRBV5-1 to TRBJ2-7; possible D gene TRBD1, 5 bases. This CDR3 is built from 15 residues. Trimming shortened V by 0 bases and J by 2 bases, and 12 bases separated the two germline ends. The V gene's germline CDR1 is SGHRS and CDR2 YFSETQ.

This chain uses TRBV9 with TRBJ2-2, with TRBD2 as a possible D gene (6 bases). Per germline, CDR1 SGDLS and CDR2 YYNGEE. V was shortened by 7 bases and J by 0 bases, with 16 bases between the two germline ends. The CDR3 sequence is 16 residues long. CDR3 region: CASAWPGEANTGELFF. CDR3 in DNA: TGTGCCAGCGCGTGGCCCGGGGAGGCGAACACCGGGGAGCTGTTTTTT.

The chain couples TRBV7-2 to TRBJ2-2, with D perhaps TRBD1 (5 bases). V was trimmed by 1 base and J by 4 bases, leaving 10 bases between them. The CDR3 covers 15 residues. Germline V lookup: CDR1 SGHTA, CDR2 FQGNSA. DNA for the CDR3: TGTGCCAGCAGCTTAGTTCAGGGCGTCACCGGGGAGCTGTTTTTT. Translated: CASSLVQGVTGELFF.

This clone was counted only a few times. The rearrangement uses TRBV5-6 and TRBJ2-2; 9 bases agree with TRBD1. The CDR3 runs to 14 residues. The V segment lost 4 bases and the J segment 7 bases; nucleotides outside the gene matches: 5. CDR1 SGHDT and CDR2 YYEEEE come from the germline V gene. DNA for the CDR3: TGTGCCAGCAGCCAGGGACAGGGTCACGGGGAGCTGTTTTTT. It yields the protein CASSQGQGHGELFF. Supplemented by reference TRBV5-6 and TRBJ2-2, the full variable domain reads DAGVTQSPTHLIKTRGQQVTLRCSPKSGHDTVSWYQQALGQGPQFIFQYYEEEERQRGNFPDRFSGHQFPNYSSELNVNALLLGDSALYLCASSQGQGHGELFFGEGSRLTVL.

The chain is built from TRBV12-3 or TRBV12-4 and TRBJ1-2, with no clear D. V was shortened by 7 bases and J by 4 bases, with 10 bases between the two germline ends. CDR3 length: 12 amino acids. The CDR3 spells CASIYYSYGYTF. DNA for the CDR3: TGTGCCAGCATTTATTACAGCTATGGCTACACCTTC.

In this sample, this clone turned up a few times. J is TRBJ1-1 and V is TRBV19; no clear D. Trimming removed 8 bases from V and 0 bases from J, with 7 bases in between. The germline CDR1 and CDR2 sequences are LNHDA and SQIVND (reference sequence). This CDR3 spans 12 amino acids. CDR3 sequence: CASRTLNTEAFF. CDR3 DNA sequence: TGTGCCAGTCGGACTTTGAACACTGAAGCTTTCTTT.

The chain has TRBV30 and TRBJ1-6, with TRBD1 identical over 7 bases. Germline CDR1 is GTSNPN and CDR2 is SVGIG (reference sequence). V was clipped by 5 bases and J by 11 bases; unmatched bases: 6. The CDR3 has 12 amino acids. CDR3 sequence reads: CAWDRDQAPLHF. CDR3 DNA sequence: TGTGCCTGGGACAGGGATCAGGCACCCCTCCACTTT.

The chain joins TRBV24-1 to TRBJ2-2; TRBD1 matches 7 bases. The germline gives CDR1 KGHDR, CDR2 SFDVKD. The CDR3 extends over 16 amino acids. J was trimmed by 6 bases and V by 4 bases; bases with no gene match: 10. Written as DNA, the CDR3 is TGTGCCACCAGTGAACATGACAGGGCGAGCGCCGGGGAGCTGTTTTTT. Its translation: CATSEHDRASAGELFF.

The chain links TRBV3-1 (or the pseudogene TRBV3-2) to TRBJ1-4; 10 nucleotides line up with TRBD1. The CDR3 length is 21 residues. In germline, CDR1 is LGHDT, CDR2 YNNKEL (reference sequence). V trimming: 4 bases; J trimming: 2 bases; junction bases outside the gene matches: 19. The CDR3 here is CASSLPRSTGQGIFTNEKLFF. CDR3 bases: TGTGCCAGCAGCCTCCCGCGATCGACGGGACAGGGGATATTCACTAATGAAAAACTGTTTTTT.

V is TRBV6-2 or TRBV6-3 and J is TRBJ2-1; 7 bases map to TRBD1. Germline V gives CDR1 MNHEY, CDR2 SVGEGT. The CDR3 runs to 17 residues. Trimming removed 5 bases from V and 4 bases from J; junction bases left unmatched: 14. In DNA form, the CDR3 reads TGTGCCAGCAGTCCCCTCGGACAGGCACAGATATACAATGAGCAGTTCTTC. Encoded protein: CASSPLGQAQIYNEQFF.

This chain uses TRBV19 with TRBJ1-5; TRBD1 matches 10 bases. CDR1 LNHDA and CDR2 SQIVND come from the germline V gene (reference sequence). V dropped 3 bases and J dropped 0; count of bases not matched to a gene: 11. The CDR3 totals 19 residues. In DNA, the CDR3 is TGTGCCAGTAGTATGCGCGGGACAGGGGTTAATTATAGCAATCAGCCCCAGCATTTT. The encoded protein is CASSMRGTGVNYSNQPQHF.

The J gene is TRBJ2-2, the V gene TRBV29-1, with TRBD1 matching 10 bases. V lost 4 bases and J lost 4; bases outside the gene matches: 3. CDR1 and CDR2 (germline): SQVTM, ANQGSEA. The CDR3 runs 14 residues. In nucleotides, the CDR3 is TGCAGCGTTGGACAGGGGGCGGTCACCGGGGAGCTGTTTTTT. Protein product: CSVGQGAVTGELFF.

The rearrangement links TRBV5-8 to TRBJ1-1, with D perhaps TRBD1 (6 bases). This CDR3 spans 13 amino acids. Between the trimmed V and J ends, which lost 4 bases and 1 base, there was a span of 8 bases. The germline V gene has CDR1 SGHTS and CDR2 YDEGEE. CDR3 sequence: CASSRRGNTEAFF. CDR3 DNA: TGTGCCAGCAGCCGCAGGGGGAACACTGAAGCTTTCTTT. Supplemented by reference TRBV5-8 and TRBJ1-1, the full variable domain reads EAGVTQSPTHLIKTRGQQATLRCSPISGHTSVYWYQQALGLGLQFLLWYDEGEERNRGNFPPRFSGRQFPNYSSELNVNALELEDSALYLCASSRRGNTEAFFGQGTRLTVV.

The chain combines TRBV2 with TRBJ2-3; perhaps TRBD1 as D (6 bases). The CDR3 has 14 residues. The germline V and J ends were trimmed by 3 bases and 1 base, with 8 bases remaining between them. Germline V gene data show CDR1 as SNHLY and CDR2 as FYNNEI. CDR3 DNA: TGTGCCAGCAGTGACAGGGGCCGCACAGATACGCAGTATTTT. The encoded protein is CASSDRGRTDTQYF.